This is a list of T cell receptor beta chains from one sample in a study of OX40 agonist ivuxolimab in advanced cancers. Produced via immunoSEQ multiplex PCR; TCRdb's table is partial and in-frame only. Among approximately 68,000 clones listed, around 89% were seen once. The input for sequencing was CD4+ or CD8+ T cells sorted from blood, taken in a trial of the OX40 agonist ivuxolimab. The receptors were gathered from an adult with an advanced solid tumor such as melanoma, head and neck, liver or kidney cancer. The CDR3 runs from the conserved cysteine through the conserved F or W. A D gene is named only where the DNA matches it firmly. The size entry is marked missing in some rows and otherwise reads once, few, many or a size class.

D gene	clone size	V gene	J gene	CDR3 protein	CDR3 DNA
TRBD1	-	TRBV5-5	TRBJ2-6	CASSGGTGTGANVLTF	TGTGCCAGCAGCGGAGGGACAGGGACTGGGGCCAACGTCCTGACTTTC
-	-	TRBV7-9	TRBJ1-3	CASSLGAGNTIYF	TGTGCCAGCAGCTTAGGGGCGGGAAACACCATATATTTT
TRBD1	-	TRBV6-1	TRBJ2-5	CASSEYRGSETQYF	TGTGCCAGCAGTGAATACAGGGGATCAGAGACCCAGTACTTC
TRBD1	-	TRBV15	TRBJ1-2	CATSRELGTAYGYTF	TGTGCCACCAGCAGAGAACTGGGGACAGCCTATGGCTACACCTTC
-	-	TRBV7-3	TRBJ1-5	CASSSLRDTKYQPQHF	TGTGCCAGCAGCTCCCTACGGGACACCAAATATCAGCCCCAGCATTTT
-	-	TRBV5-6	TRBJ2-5	CASSFPVQETQYF	TGTGCCAGCAGCTTCCCCGTCCAAGAGACCCAGTACTTC
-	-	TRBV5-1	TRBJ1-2	CASSPDSGYGYTF	TGCGCCAGCAGCCCGGACAGTGGCTATGGCTACACCTTC
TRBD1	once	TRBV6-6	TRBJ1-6	CASSLTGNNSPLHF	TGTGCCAGCAGCTTGACAGGGAACAATTCACCCCTCCACTTT
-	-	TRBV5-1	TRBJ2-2	CASSLVALNTGELFF	TGCGCCAGCAGCTTGGTAGCATTGAACACCGGGGAGCTGTTTTTT
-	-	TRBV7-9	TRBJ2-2	CASSPTWENTGELFF	TGTGCCAGCAGCCCGACATGGGAGAACACCGGGGAGCTGTTTTTT
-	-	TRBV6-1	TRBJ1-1	CASSAEGSLNTEAFF	TGTGCCAGCAGTGCGGAGGGCAGCTTGAACACTGAAGCTTTCTTT
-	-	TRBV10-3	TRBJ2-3	CAISEESDTQYF	TGTGCCATCAGTGAAGAATCAGATACGCAGTATTTT
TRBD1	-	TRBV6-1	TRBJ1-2	CASSLRDSYYGYTF	TGTGCCAGCAGCCTACGGGACAGCTACTATGGCTACACCTTC
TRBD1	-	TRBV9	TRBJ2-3	CASSTRTGVDTQYF	TGTGCCAGCAGCACCCGGACAGGGGTGGATACGCAGTATTTT
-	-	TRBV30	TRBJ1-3	CGCKTDNSGNTIYF	TGTGGCTGTAAGACAGACAACTCTGGAAACACCATATATTTT
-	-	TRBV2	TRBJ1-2	CASEGQGLDGYTF	TGTGCCAGCGAGGGGCAGGGACTTGACGGCTACACCTTC
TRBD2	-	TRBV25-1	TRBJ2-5	CASSQGLAGAQETQYF	TGTGCCAGCAGCCAGGGACTAGCGGGGGCCCAAGAGACCCAGTACTTC
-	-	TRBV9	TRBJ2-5	CASSAAGQDSGTQYF	TGTGCCAGCAGCGCGGCGGGCCAAGACTCCGGGACCCAGTACTTC
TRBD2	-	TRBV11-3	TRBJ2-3	CASSPQLAGGPAAQYF	TGTGCCAGCAGCCCCCAGTTAGCGGGAGGGCCGGCGGCGCAGTATTTT
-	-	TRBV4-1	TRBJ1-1	CASSQDPGPVNTEAFF	TGCGCCAGCAGCCAAGACCCGGGGCCGGTTAACACTGAAGCTTTCTTT
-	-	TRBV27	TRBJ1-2	CASSLHRDSPNYGYTF	TGTGCCAGCAGTTTACACCGGGACTCACCTAACTATGGCTACACCTTC
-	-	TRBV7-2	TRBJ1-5	CASSYTYRNQPQHF	TGTGCCAGCAGCTATACCTACAGGAATCAGCCCCAGCATTTT
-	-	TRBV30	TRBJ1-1	CAWSRQVGTEAFF	TGTGCCTGGAGTAGACAAGTTGGCACTGAAGCTTTCTTT
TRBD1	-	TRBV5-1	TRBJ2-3	CASSSGQGAQYF	TGCGCCAGCAGCTCCGGACAGGGGGCGCAGTATTTT
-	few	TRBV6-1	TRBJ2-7	CASSDARPAEQYF	TGTGCCAGCAGTGATGCTAGGCCGGCTGAGCAGTACTTC
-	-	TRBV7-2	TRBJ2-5	CASSLVVGETQYF	TGTGCCAGCAGCTTAGTGGTCGGGGAGACCCAGTACTTC
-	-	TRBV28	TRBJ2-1	CASSLGGAGYNEQFF	TGTGCCAGCAGTTTAGGAGGGGCAGGGTACAATGAGCAGTTCTTC
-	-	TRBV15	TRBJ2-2	CATSRDSDSSTGELFF	TGTGCCACCAGCAGAGATTCGGACAGTTCCACCGGGGAGCTGTTTTTT
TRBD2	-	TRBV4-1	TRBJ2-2	CASSHSSGRAQAGELFF	TGCGCCAGCAGCCATTCTAGCGGGAGGGCACAGGCCGGGGAGCTGTTTTTT
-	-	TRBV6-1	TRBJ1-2	CAISAGRGGDYGYTF	TGTGCCATCTCGGCGGGGCGGGGCGGGGACTATGGCTACACCTTC
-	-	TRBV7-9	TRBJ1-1	CASSKGGEAFF	TGTGCCAGCTCAAAAGGGGGTGAAGCTTTCTTT
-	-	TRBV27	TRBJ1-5	CASSFMGLNQPQHF	TGTGCCAGCAGTTTTATGGGGCTCAATCAGCCCCAGCATTTT
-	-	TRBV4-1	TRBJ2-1	CASSQVFQALSYNEQFF	TGCGCCAGCAGCCAAGTCTTTCAGGCTCTATCCTACAATGAGCAGTTCTTC
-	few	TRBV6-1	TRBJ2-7	CATLGSLAYEQYF	TGTGCCACTCTCGGATCATTAGCCTACGAGCAGTACTTC
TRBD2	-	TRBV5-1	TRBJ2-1	CASSLGGRAPNEQFF	TGCGCCAGCAGCTTGGGCGGGAGGGCCCCAAATGAGCAGTTCTTC
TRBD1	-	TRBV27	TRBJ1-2	CASSRKDRGSRGYTF	TGTGCCAGCAGTCGCAAGGACAGGGGGAGCCGTGGCTACACCTTC
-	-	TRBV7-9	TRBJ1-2	CASSSAGTGAGYTF	TGTGCCAGCAGCTCCGCCGGGACGGGAGCTGGCTACACCTTC
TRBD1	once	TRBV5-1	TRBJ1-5	CASSLGQGDSNQPQHF	TGCGCCAGCAGCTTGGGACAGGGGGATAGCAATCAGCCCCAGCATTTT
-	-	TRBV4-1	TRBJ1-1	CASSQSVEREAFF	TGCGCCAGCAGCCAAAGTGTTGAGAGAGAAGCTTTCTTT
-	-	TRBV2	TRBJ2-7	CASSEARAQTYEQYF	TGTGCCAGCAGTGAAGCTCGGGCACAGACCTACGAGCAGTACTTC
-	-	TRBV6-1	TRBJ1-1	CASGGGMNTEAFF	TGTGCCAGCGGGGGTGGGATGAACACTGAAGCTTTCTTT
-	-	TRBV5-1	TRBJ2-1	CASSSLTQDNEQFF	TGCGCCAGCAGCTCCCTGACCCAAGACAATGAGCAGTTCTTC
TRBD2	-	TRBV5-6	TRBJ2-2	CASSFGLAGSNTGELFF	TGTGCCAGCAGCTTCGGTCTAGCGGGTAGCAACACCGGGGAGCTGTTTTTT
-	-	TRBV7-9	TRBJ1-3	CASSLARVSDTIYF	TGTGCCAGCAGCTTAGCCCGGGTTTCAGACACCATATATTTT